The rows below give T cell receptor beta chains drawn from one sample of a study of T cell changes during pregnancy in multiple sclerosis. Data came from immunoSEQ multiplex PCR; TCRdb stores just in-frame clones and leaves some out. The repertoire holds around 56,000 clones, with around 89% as singletons. The specimen comprised peripheral blood, sampled after pregnancy. All receptors derive from a female donor with multiple sclerosis, enrolled in a pregnancy study. The CDR3 runs from the conserved cysteine through the conserved F or W. The D gene is left open where the match is weak. Where a row states a size, it is once, few, many or the class of an expanded clone; other rows omit it.

j_call,d_call,clone_size,cdr3_length,v_call,cdr3_nt,cdr3_aa
TRBJ1-4,TRBD1,NA,16,TRBV5-6,TGTGCCAGCAGCATCAGAATCGGACAGGGCTATGAAAAACTGTTTTTT,CASSIRIGQGYEKLFF
TRBJ1-1,NA,NA,12,TRBV28,TGTGCCAGCAGTTCCGGGTGGACAGAAGCTTTCTTT,CASSSGWTEAFF
TRBJ2-2,NA,NA,16,TRBV9,TGTGCCAGCAGCGTAGCTCAGGGGGGGAACACCGGGGAGCTGTTTTTT,CASSVAQGGNTGELFF
TRBJ1-3,NA,NA,15,TRBV5-1,TGCGCCAGCAGCGTGCAGGGTGTATCTGGAAACACCATATATTTT,CASSVQGVSGNTIYF
TRBJ1-2,TRBD1,NA,13,TRBV5-1,TGCGCCAGCAGCCCGGGACAGAACTATGGCTACACCTTC,CASSPGQNYGYTF
TRBJ2-5,NA,NA,15,TRBV15,TGTGCCACCAGCAGACTTCGAGGGTCCCAAGAGACCCAGTACTTC,CATSRLRGSQETQYF
TRBJ2-2,NA,NA,15,TRBV5-6,TGTGCCAGCAGCTTGGCGGTAGGGGTCGGCGGGGAGCTGTTTTTT,CASSLAVGVGGELFF
TRBJ2-5,NA,NA,13,TRBV7-8,TGTGCCAGCAGCTTAGGGCCACAAGAGACCCAGTACTTC,CASSLGPQETQYF
TRBJ1-2,NA,once,13,TRBV7-2,TGTGCCAGCAGCGGCACGGGGGAGAATGGCTACACCTTC,CASSGTGENGYTF
TRBJ1-1,TRBD1,once,15,TRBV5-5,TGTGCCTCCCTCCGGGACAGGGATTTTTTGAGGGAAGCTTTCTTT,CASLRDRDFLREAFF
TRBJ1-2,NA,NA,16,TRBV15,TGTGCCACCAGCAGAGATCGCAACGGCATACTATGGGGCTACACCTTC,CATSRDRNGILWGYTF
TRBJ1-2,NA,NA,11,TRBV29-1,TGCAGCGTTTCACAGGGTGATGGCTACACCTTC,CSVSQGDGYTF
TRBJ1-6,TRBD1,NA,16,TRBV18,TGTGCCAGCTCACCTTTTTTGGGACAGGGGGATTCACCCCTCCACTTT,CASSPFLGQGDSPLHF
TRBJ2-2,NA,few,15,TRBV7-9,TGTGCCAGCAGCTATCGTGGGCACAACACCGGGGAGCTGTTTTTT,CASSYRGHNTGELFF
TRBJ1-6,TRBD1,NA,15,TRBV7-9,TGTGCCAGCAGCTTAGTGACAGGGGGCAGGTCACCCCTCCACTTT,CASSLVTGGRSPLHF
TRBJ1-2,TRBD1,NA,16,TRBV14,TGTGCCAGCAGGGGACAGGGATCGGGAGGGGACTATGGCTACACCTTC,CASRGQGSGGDYGYTF
TRBJ2-6,NA,NA,15,TRBV18,TGTGCCAGCTCACCCCGGGACTGGGGAACCAACGTCCTGACTTTC,CASSPRDWGTNVLTF
TRBJ2-5,TRBD1,few,15,TRBV10-3,TGTGCCATCAGTGGGGTAACAGGGGGCCAAGAGACCCAGTACTTC,CAISGVTGGQETQYF